Listed here are 15 T cell receptor beta chains from one sample, sequenced in a study of cytotoxic CD8 clonotypes in ibrutinib-treated CLL. Clones were sequenced by immunoSEQ multiplex PCR, and TCRdb holds only the in-frame ones, with some missing. The top ten clones hold roughly 7.5% of a sample with about 68,000 clones, 80% of them seen once. The sample was PBMCs, taken at disease progression, from a patient treated with ibrutinib. These receptors were collected from a human donor with chronic lymphocytic leukemia.

The V call is TRBV2, the J call TRBJ2-3, with D unresolved. Germline lookup yields CDR1 SNHLY and CDR2 FYNNEI. There are 14 residues in the CDR3. Trimming pared 8 bases from V and 14 bases from J, leaving 26 bases between. CDR3 sequence: CASQKSARARAGYF. CDR3 nucleotides: TGTGCCAGCCAGAAATCCGCCAGAGCCCGGGCCGGGTATTTT.

CDR3 protein: CASSFGQGRAWETQYF. The CDR3 coding sequence is TGCGCCAGCAGCTTCGGACAGGGAAGGGCGTGGGAGACCCAGTACTTC. The rearrangement joins TRBV5-1 to TRBJ2-5; 8 bases line up with TRBD1. The junction had 11 bases not matched to a gene; V was cut back by 2 bases and J by 5 bases. The CDR3 covers 16 residues. Germline CDR1 is SGHRS and CDR2 is YFSETQ.

In this sample, this clone turned up a few times. This chain uses TRBV5-5 with TRBJ2-1; 8 bases are a match to TRBD1. J gave up 2 bases and V 2 bases, and 3 bases lay outside the gene matches. Germline CDR1 reads SGHKS; CDR2 reads YYEKEE (reference sequence). The CDR3 runs to 15 residues. The CDR3 DNA is TGTGCCAGCAGCTTAAGGGACAGGACCTACAATGAGCAGTTCTTC. It encodes CASSLRDRTYNEQFF.

CDR3 nucleotide sequence: TGTGCCAGCAGCGTAGAGGAGGGAGGGACCCAGTACTTC. This sequence encodes CASSVEEGGTQYF. The chain has TRBV9 and TRBJ2-5, with D possibly matching TRBD2 (6 bases). V lost 0 bases, J lost 7 bases, and 10 bases lay in between. This CDR3 comprises 13 residues. The germline V gene has CDR1 SGDLS and CDR2 YYNGEE.

This clone was seen once. The chain joins TRBV9 to TRBJ1-2; TRBD1 is a possible D gene (5 bases). Germline lookup yields CDR1 SGDLS and CDR2 YYNGEE. The CDR3 length is 15 residues. The germline V and J ends were trimmed by 3 bases and 9 bases, with 21 bases remaining between them. CDR3 nucleotide sequence: TGTGCCAGCAGCGGAACCGGGACCCCAAAACCTAGCTACACCTTC. This gives the protein CASSGTGTPKPSYTF.

The rearrangement links TRBV28 to TRBJ2-7; the match to TRBD1 covers 9 bases. Germline CDR1 reads MDHEN; CDR2 reads SYDVKM. This CDR3 comprises 16 residues. V was pared by 6 bases and J by 3 bases, with 12 bases of the junction left unmatched. Here the CDR3 DNA reads TGTGCCAGCAGAAACAAGCCGGGACAGGGAGACTACGAGCAGTACTTC. Translated: CASRNKPGQGDYEQYF.

V and J are TRBV28 and TRBJ2-1, with 7 bases aligning to TRBD1. Germline lookup yields CDR1 MDHEN and CDR2 SYDVKM. J was trimmed by 4 bases and V by 7 bases; bases with no gene match: 4. The CDR3 has 13 residues. CDR3 amino acids: CASNRDRYNEQFF. In DNA, the CDR3 is TGTGCCAGCAACCGGGACAGATACAATGAGCAGTTCTTC.

This clone has more than one count but fewer than ten. V usage is TRBV28 and J usage is TRBJ1-1, with 7 bases matching TRBD1. Germline CDR1 is MDHEN and CDR2 is SYDVKM. Trimming at V came to 6 bases and at J to 0 bases, leaving 1 base not matched to a gene. This CDR3 has 13 residues. The CDR3 is CASRGQMNTEAFF. CDR3 coding DNA: TGTGCCAGCAGGGGACAGATGAACACTGAAGCTTTCTTT.

The chain combines TRBV5-1 with TRBJ2-3; D possibly matches TRBD1 or TRBD2 (6 bases each). This CDR3 is built from 15 residues. The germline gives CDR1 SGHRS, CDR2 YFSETQ. V shed 2 bases and J shed 4 bases, with 14 bases lying between them. The CDR3 sequence: CASSFRGGPADTQYF. The CDR3 DNA reads as TGCGCCAGCAGCTTTAGAGGGGGGCCAGCAGATACGCAGTATTTT. Using reference TRBV5-1 and TRBJ2-3 for the parts outside the CDR3, the full variable domain is KAGVTQTPRYLIKTRGQQVTLSCSPISGHRSVSWYQQTPGQGLQFLFEYFSETQRNKGNFPGRFSGRQFSNSRSEMNVSTLELGDSALYLCASSFRGGPADTQYFGPGTRLTVL.

The genes are TRBV6-5 and TRBJ2-7; tentatively, D is TRBD1 (6 bases). Trimming removed 5 bases from V and 6 bases from J, with 14 bases in between. The CDR3 is made up of 13 amino acids. From germline, CDR1 is MNHEY and CDR2 SVGAGI. The CDR3 spells CASSTLRGGEQYF. DNA of the CDR3: TGTGCCAGCAGTACACTCAGGGGTGGCGAGCAGTACTTC.

V gene TRBV7-8 combines with J gene TRBJ1-1; D not certain. The germline V gene encodes CDR1 SGHVS and CDR2 FQNEAQ. The V gene lost 5 bases and the J gene lost 2 bases, with 9 bases spanning the gap. The CDR3 runs to 13 residues. This CDR3 reads CASSPGLNTEAFF. CDR3 DNA: TGTGCCAGCAGCCCGGGCCTCAACACTGAAGCTTTCTTT.

This chain's CDR3 is CASSLSLGAFGYTF. As DNA, the CDR3 is TGTGCCAGCAGCTTATCCCTGGGGGCGTTTGGCTACACCTTC. The V gene is TRBV7-9, the J gene TRBJ1-2; weak D call: TRBD1 (6 bases). V gave up 2 bases and J gave up 7 bases, with 14 bases separating them. The germline V gene encodes CDR1 SEHNR and CDR2 FQNEAQ (reference sequence). This CDR3 spans 14 amino acids.

The chain is built from TRBV19 and TRBJ1-1, with D possibly being TRBD1 (5 bases). V lost 6 bases to trimming and J lost 5 bases, with 25 bases between them. Germline lookup yields CDR1 LNHDA and CDR2 SQIVND (reference sequence). The length of the CDR3 is 17 residues. The CDR3 DNA reads as TGTGCCAGTAGGATAACCCGCGGGGGATGGGGGACGACTGAAGCTTTCTTT. Amino acid sequence: CASRITRGGWGTTEAFF.

In this sample, this clone turned up a few times. The J gene is TRBJ1-5, the V gene TRBV15, with a possible D match to TRBD1 (6 bases). The ends were cut back, 0 bases at V and 8 bases at J, with 11 bases in the middle. The germline gives CDR1 LNHNV, CDR2 YYDKDF (reference sequence). The CDR3 has 14 amino acids. CDR3 DNA sequence: TGTGCCACCAGCAGAGATAGGGGGACGGAGCCCCAGCATTTT. It encodes CATSRDRGTEPQHF.

J is TRBJ1-5 and V is TRBV11-2; 11 nucleotides line up with TRBD1. CDR1 and CDR2 from the germline V gene are SGHAT and FQNNGV. J was trimmed by 7 bases and V by 5 bases; bases with no gene match: 7. CDR3 length: 15 residues. CDR3 sequence reads: CASSRGQGARQPQHF. The CDR3 bases are TGTGCCAGCAGCCGAGGACAGGGGGCAAGACAGCCCCAGCATTTT.